Shown below are 8 T cell receptor beta chains from a single sample sequenced in a study of early T cells in non-severe SARS-CoV-2 infection. TCRdb re-analysed the 5' RACE reads in MiXCR, keeping a single row per CDR3 protein. The sample lists approximately 69,000 distinct CDR3 sequences; around 11% were seen once. Sequencing input: whole blood. The source is an adult who was a healthcare worker with PCR-confirmed SARS-CoV-2 infection or an uninfected control (not recorded which).

The chain employs TRBV10-3 and TRBJ2-1; D is unclear. The CDR3 sequence is 15 residues long. V was shortened by 7 bases and J by 6 bases, with 19 bases between the two germline ends. The germline V gene has CDR1 ENHRY and CDR2 SYGVKD. CDR3 DNA sequence: TGTGCCATCAACAGCCCCGGGCAGAAATCCAATGAGCAGTTCTTC. Translating it yields CAINSPGQKSNEQFF.

This clonotype was observed a few times. The rearrangement links TRBV27 to TRBJ2-1; tentative D call: TRBD1 (5 bases). V lost 8 bases to trimming and J lost 13 bases, with 27 bases between them. CDR3 length equals 15 residues. The germline V gene has CDR1 MNHEY and CDR2 SMNVEV (reference sequence). This chain's CDR3 is CASQQGVRVSDAQFF. The CDR3 DNA follows: TGTGCCAGCCAACAAGGCGTCAGGGTGTCAGATGCCCAGTTCTTC.

This clonotype was seen only a few times. V gene TRBV10-2 combines with J gene TRBJ2-1; D may be TRBD1 (6 bases). Trimming cost V 7 bases and J 5 bases, with 12 bases left between them. In germline, CDR1 is WSHSY, CDR2 SAAADI. The CDR3 sequence is 13 residues long. CDR3 region: CASTPDRHNEQFF. The CDR3 DNA follows: TGCGCCAGCACCCCGGACAGACACAATGAGCAGTTCTTC.

V and J are TRBV2 and TRBJ1-5, with a weak D call TRBD1 (6 bases). The CDR3 runs 14 residues. The V end lost 6 bases, the J end lost 0 bases, and 9 bases lay between the germline ends. Germline V lookup: CDR1 SNHLY, CDR2 FYNNEI. DNA for the CDR3: TGTGCCAGCAGGCGGGACATTAGCAATCAGCCCCAGCATTTT. It is translated as CASRRDISNQPQHF.

In its sample, this clonotype was seen many times. The V and J genes are TRBV20-1 and TRBJ2-1; D is ambiguous. Trimming left V 6 bases short and J 9 bases short, with 18 bases between. CDR1 is DFQATT and CDR2 is SNEGSKA in the germline V gene (reference sequence). CDR3 length equals 13 residues. The CDR3 DNA sequence: TGCAGTGCCATTGTGGACCTTGTGGGTGAGCAGTTCTTC. Translating it yields CSAIVDLVGEQFF.

The sample holds a few counts of this clonotype. The chain employs TRBV7-3 and TRBJ2-1, with D perhaps given as TRBD1 or TRBD2 (5 bases each). Trimming left V 5 bases short and J 8 bases short, with 19 bases between. CDR3 length equals 15 residues. The germline V gene has CDR1 SGHTA and CDR2 FQGTGA. DNA for the CDR3: TGTGCCAGCAGCCACCGGGACCACCTCGCCGATGAGCAGTTCTTC. As protein: CASSHRDHLADEQFF.

This clonotype was observed many times. This sequence joins TRBV5-4 and TRBJ2-5, with D hard to call. CDR1 is SGHNT, CDR2 YYREEE, per germline (reference sequence). The germline V and J ends were trimmed by 0 bases and 5 bases, with 8 bases remaining between them. This CDR3 is 13 amino acids long. CDR3 in DNA: TGTGCCAGCAGCTTGGTTGCGTCTGAGACCCAGTACTTC. Its translation is CASSLVASETQYF.

This clonotype was seen ten or more times. The chain joins TRBV6-5 to TRBJ2-2, with D hard to call. Trimming took 6 bases from V and 6 from J, leaving 14 bases between them. The germline V gene has CDR1 MNHEY and CDR2 SVGAGI. The CDR3 has 14 residues. CDR3 in amino acids: CASRASVDAGELFF. CDR3 DNA: TGTGCCAGCAGGGCATCAGTCGACGCCGGGGAGCTGTTTTTT.